This TCR beta chain was captured by sequencing in a study of OX40 agonist ivuxolimab in advanced cancers. Findings of the study overall: At 0.1 to 3.0 mg/kg and by week 6, CD4+ and CD8+ T cells in the blood had expanded clonally. There were, on average, more expanded clones in CD8+ T cells than in CD4+.

The method was immunoSEQ multiplex PCR; TCRdb's version includes in-frame clones alone and lacks a portion of them. In the table there are about 60,000 clones, just under 90% of which are singletons. About this clone: The antigen is unknown.

Exclusion applied to patients with autoimmune disease history or systemic immunosuppression. The timepoints at which blood was sampled were baseline, cycle 4 day 1, and cycle 7 day 1. The sequence was collected from an adult with an advanced solid tumor such as melanoma, head and neck, liver or kidney cancer. The input for sequencing was CD4+ or CD8+ T cells sorted from blood, taken in a trial of the OX40 agonist ivuxolimab.

The CDR3 nucleotides read TGTGCCACCAGCAGAGTTCTCGATAATTCACCCCTCCACTTT. This gives the protein CATSRVLDNSPLHF. J is TRBJ1-6 and V is TRBV15, with D unresolved. This CDR3 region has 14 residues. V dropped 1 base and J dropped 5 bases, with 6 bases sitting between them. Per germline, CDR1 LNHNV and CDR2 YYDKDF (reference sequence).